The 12 T cell receptor beta chains below come from one sample, sequenced in a study of OX40 agonist ivuxolimab in advanced cancers. Clones were sequenced by immunoSEQ multiplex PCR, and TCRdb holds only the in-frame ones, with some missing. The table has about 77,000 clones, around 92% seen once. Material: CD4+ or CD8+ T cells sorted from blood, obtained in a trial of the OX40 agonist ivuxolimab. The receptor source for this set is an adult with an advanced solid tumor such as melanoma, head and neck, liver or kidney cancer.

The rearrangement links TRBV18 to TRBJ1-4; 7 bases match TRBD1. Germline V gives CDR1 KGHSH, CDR2 LQKENI. V gave up 0 bases and J gave up 10 bases; unmatched junction bases: 11. This CDR3 has 16 amino acids. The CDR3 DNA sequence: TGTGCCAGCTCACCACCGATGGCAGGGGGTCCCTCAAAACTGTTTTTT. It codes for CASSPPMAGGPSKLFF.

V gene TRBV7-2 combines with J gene TRBJ1-5, with D possibly matching TRBD1 (6 bases). The germline CDR1 and CDR2 sequences are SGHTA and FQGNSA. The V end was cut by 3 bases, the J end by 3 bases, with 9 bases between. This CDR3 comprises 14 residues. CDR3 nucleotide sequence: TGTGCCAGCAGCTTTGGACAGATCAATCAGCCCCAGCATTTT. It yields the protein CASSFGQINQPQHF.

The chain couples TRBV11-2 to TRBJ2-7, with 8 bases lining up with TRBD2. V shed 5 bases and J 4 bases; nucleotides not matched to a gene: 13. This CDR3 is 16 amino acids long. Germline values: CDR1 SGHAT, CDR2 FQNNGV. The DNA of the CDR3 is TGTGCCAGCAGCACCGGGTACCGCGGGAGGTTTTACGAGCAGTACTTC. Protein sequence: CASSTGYRGRFYEQYF.

CDR3 in DNA: TGCAGCGTTGTTTCGACGGGATTGGACACTGAAGCTTTCTTT. Translated, it gives CSVVSTGLDTEAFF. The rearrangement joins TRBV29-1 to TRBJ1-1; no definite D call. This CDR3 contains 14 residues. V lost 4 bases, J lost 3 bases, and 15 bases lay in between. The germline V gene has CDR1 SQVTM and CDR2 ANQGSEA.

The genes are TRBV30 and TRBJ2-1, with 10 nucleotides matching TRBD1. CDR1 GTSNPN and CDR2 SVGIG come from the germline V gene (reference sequence). The CDR3 is 15 residues long. The V segment lost 3 bases and the J segment 2 bases; nucleotides outside the gene matches: 4. The CDR3 nucleotides read TGTGCCTGGAGGGCCGGGACAGGGGCCTACAATGAGCAGTTCTTC. Protein sequence: CAWRAGTGAYNEQFF.

The rearrangement joins TRBV29-1 to TRBJ1-2; TRBD1 matches at 12 bases. Unmatched junction bases numbered 16, after V lost 7 bases and J lost 1 base. The length of the CDR3 is 18 residues. Germline CDR1 and CDR2: SQVTM and ANQGSEA. DNA for the CDR3: TGCAGCGCCTCGAGGGGGGACAGGGGGCTTGAAATTAACTATGGCTACACCTTC. It encodes CSASRGDRGLEINYGYTF.

This chain links TRBV5-5 with TRBJ1-1; D ambiguous. V was cut by 4 bases and J by 6 bases, with 13 bases left in between. The CDR3 has 13 residues. The germline V gene has CDR1 SGHKS and CDR2 YYEKEE (reference sequence). The chain's CDR3 is CASSLSPGAEAFF. CDR3 DNA: TGTGCCAGCAGCCTTAGCCCTGGAGCTGAAGCTTTCTTT. The full variable domain, rest sourced from reference TRBV5-5 and TRBJ1-1, is DAGVTQSPTHLIKTRGQQVTLRCSPISGHKSVSWYQQVLGQGPQFIFQYYEKEERGRGNFPDRFSARQFPNYSSELNVNALLLGDSALYLCASSLSPGAEAFFGQGTRLTVV.

This clone is medium-sized in the sample. This chain connects TRBV6-1 to TRBJ1-1; TRBD1 matches 9 bases. This CDR3 region has 19 residues. Trimming removed 3 bases from V and 5 bases from J; junction bases left unmatched: 19. CDR1 is MNHNS, CDR2 SASEGT, per germline. The CDR3 here is CASSDPPSHRGLRGTEAFF. The CDR3 DNA sequence: TGTGCCAGCAGTGACCCCCCTTCTCACAGGGGGCTTAGAGGGACTGAAGCTTTCTTT.

V is TRBV28 and J is TRBJ1-5, with a weak D call TRBD1 (6 bases). The CDR3 covers 16 residues. Germline-derived CDR1 and CDR2 are MDHEN and SYDVKM. The germline V and J ends were trimmed by 6 bases and 0 bases, with 15 bases remaining between them. The CDR3 bases are TGTGCCAGCAGCCAACCCTGGACAGCTAGCAATCAGCCCCAGCATTTT. Protein product: CASSQPWTASNQPQHF.

The V call is TRBV30, the J call TRBJ1-6, with unresolved D. Germline V gives CDR1 GTSNPN, CDR2 SVGIG (reference sequence). V dropped 3 bases and J dropped 7 bases, with 10 bases sitting between them. CDR3 length: 13 residues. The CDR3 nucleotides are TGTGCCTGGAGGGCAGATTTAAATTCACCCCTCCACTTT. Protein sequence: CAWRADLNSPLHF.

V is TRBV6-1 and J is TRBJ2-5, with 8 bases identical to TRBD1. Germline V gene lookup returns CDR1 MNHNS and CDR2 SASEGT. The CDR3 spans 13 residues. Trimming at V came to 3 bases and at J to 5 bases, leaving 2 bases not matched to a gene. In DNA, the CDR3 is TGTGCCAGCAGTGACCGACAGGGGGAGACCCAGTACTTC. Residues: CASSDRQGETQYF.

The chain combines TRBV2 with TRBJ2-5; a possible D gene is TRBD2 (5 bases). Germline assignment: CDR1 SNHLY and CDR2 FYNNEI. Trimming took off 6 bases at V and 4 bases at J, with 6 bases between the two ends. The CDR3 sequence is 11 residues long. In DNA, the CDR3 is TGTGCCAGCAGCCGGGGAGAGACCCAGTACTTC. It encodes CASSRGETQYF. Filled out from reference TRBV2 and TRBJ2-5, the complete variable domain reads EPEVTQTPSHQVTQMGQEVILRCVPISNHLYFYWYRQILGQKVEFLVSFYNNEISEKSEIFDDQFSVERPDGSNFTLKIRSTKLEDSAMYFCASSRGETQYFGPGTRLLVL.